This paragraph covers one T cell receptor beta chain sequence. The record originates from a study of graft-versus-host responses after intestinal transplantation. Whole-study context: Each recipient received a multivisceral, liver-intestinal, or isolated intestinal graft. Study results and caveats: Recipient-marrow GvH clones were detected, some having first appeared in ileum or blood.

The germline gives CDR1 MGHRA, CDR2 YSYEKL. V shed 0 bases and J shed 2 bases, with 15 bases lying between them. The CDR3 is made up of 17 amino acids. The authors plated about 200,000 CFSE-labeled responder cells with about 200,000 irradiated, violet-dye-labeled stimulator cells. Responder CD3+CD4+ and CD3+CD8+ cells that were proliferating and CFSE-low were sorted after the reaction. Repertoires were generated with immunoSEQ multiplex PCR, while TCRdb's copy carries only in-frame clones and drops some. The repertoire consists of approximately 23,000 clones, with approximately 40% occurring once and the leading ten covering roughly 1.4%.

This receptor was identified in a human patient who was an organ donor for intestinal transplantation. V usage is TRBV4-1 and J usage is TRBJ2-3; TRBD1 or TRBD2 may be the D gene (5 bases each). The specimen was alloreactive CD8+ T cells from a mixed lymphocyte reaction culture, collected before transplantation. Subset noted: CFSE-low proliferating T cells sorted from roughly six-day pre-transplant mixed lymphocyte reaction (GvH or HvG direction). The chain's CDR3 is CASSQDYGTVVTDTQYF. In DNA, the CDR3 is TGCGCCAGCAGCCAAGATTACGGGACCGTTGTCACAGATACGCAGTATTTT.